Listed below are T cell receptor beta chains from one sample, sequenced in a study of blood T cells in healthy people across ages. TCRdb passed the 5' RACE reads through MiXCR, listing each CDR3 protein once. The table shows about 1,400,000 distinct CDR3 sequences, with approximately 59% occurring only once. The sequencing input was blood. The receptors stem from a man aged 18 to 30 in good health. Each CDR3 is given with its conserved first and last residue. A D gene is named only where the DNA matches it firmly. Size tells how often a clone was seen (once, few, many) or the class of an expanded clone, and some rows leave it out.

d_call: NA; clone_size: NA; j_call: TRBJ2-2; v_call: TRBV29-1; cdr3_aa: CSVLQENTGELFF; cdr3_nt: TGCAGCGTCTTACAGGAGAACACCGGGGAGCTGTTTTTT
d_call: NA; clone_size: NA; j_call: TRBJ2-7; v_call: TRBV29-1; cdr3_aa: CSVEVRADEQYF; cdr3_nt: TGCAGCGTTGAAGTTAGGGCAGACGAGCAGTACTTC
d_call: NA; clone_size: few; j_call: TRBJ2-3; v_call: TRBV6-6; cdr3_aa: CASRLLSVGDTQYF; cdr3_nt: TGTGCCAGCAGATTACTGTCCGTTGGGGATACGCAGTATTTT
d_call: NA; clone_size: NA; j_call: TRBJ1-1; v_call: TRBV29-1; cdr3_aa: CSVKSNTEAFF; cdr3_nt: TGCAGCGTTAAATCCAACACTGAAGCTTTCTTT
d_call: NA; clone_size: NA; j_call: TRBJ2-1; v_call: TRBV7-6; cdr3_aa: CASSRGGRNEQFF; cdr3_nt: TGTGCCAGCAGCCGAGGGGGAAGGAATGAGCAGTTCTTC
d_call: NA; clone_size: NA; j_call: TRBJ1-2; v_call: TRBV12-3/TRBV12-4; cdr3_aa: CASSLSPRFTPNTEYGYTF; cdr3_nt: TGTGCCAGCAGTCTCTCGCCGAGATTCACACCGAATACCGAATATGGCTACACCTTC
d_call: NA; clone_size: NA; j_call: TRBJ1-1; v_call: TRBV13; cdr3_aa: CASSLDPSVFF; cdr3_nt: TGTGCCAGCAGCTTAGATCCCTCTGTTTTCTTT
d_call: TRBD1; clone_size: NA; j_call: TRBJ2-1; v_call: TRBV12-3/TRBV12-4; cdr3_aa: CASRPGGEGGFF; cdr3_nt: TGTGCCAGCAGACCAGGGGGCGAGGGTGGGTTCTTC
d_call: TRBD1; clone_size: once; j_call: TRBJ1-2; v_call: TRBV12-3/TRBV12-4; cdr3_aa: CASSYGQGSRGYTF; cdr3_nt: TGTGCCAGCAGTTACGGACAGGGGAGTCGTGGCTACACCTTC
d_call: TRBD2; clone_size: few; j_call: TRBJ2-1; v_call: TRBV6-2/TRBV6-3; cdr3_aa: CASSFRTSVYNEQFF; cdr3_nt: TGTGCCAGCAGTTTTCGGACTAGCGTCTACAATGAGCAGTTCTTC
d_call: TRBD1; clone_size: few; j_call: TRBJ1-4; v_call: TRBV29-1; cdr3_aa: CSGTGEGEKLFF; cdr3_nt: TGCAGCGGGACAGGGGAGGGGGAAAAACTGTTTTTT
d_call: NA; clone_size: once; j_call: TRBJ1-1; v_call: TRBV4-1; cdr3_aa: CASSQHPMGGRNTEAFF; cdr3_nt: TGCGCCAGCAGCCAACATCCAATGGGCGGGAGGAACACTGAAGCTTTCTTT
d_call: NA; clone_size: few; j_call: TRBJ1-1; v_call: TRBV20-1; cdr3_aa: CSPLGGLDTEAFF; cdr3_nt: TGCAGTCCCCTCGGAGGGTTGGACACTGAAGCTTTCTTT
d_call: NA; clone_size: NA; j_call: TRBJ2-7; v_call: TRBV5-5; cdr3_aa: CASSLRQTLYEQYF; cdr3_nt: TGTGCCAGCAGCTTACGGCAGACTTTATACGAGCAGTACTTC
d_call: TRBD1; clone_size: NA; j_call: TRBJ1-1; v_call: TRBV5-1; cdr3_aa: CASSLGQGVQYTEAFF; cdr3_nt: TGCGCCAGCAGCTTGGGCCAGGGGGTCCAATATACTGAAGCTTTCTTT
d_call: NA; clone_size: NA; j_call: TRBJ2-4; v_call: TRBV20-1; cdr3_aa: CSATKLLESHIQYF; cdr3_nt: TGCAGTGCTACGAAACTGCTAGAGAGTCACATTCAGTACTTC
d_call: NA; clone_size: NA; j_call: TRBJ2-7; v_call: TRBV7-2; cdr3_aa: CASSLARGGAGEQYF; cdr3_nt: TGTGCCAGCAGCTTAGCGCGTGGTGGGGCTGGCGAGCAGTACTTC
d_call: NA; clone_size: few; j_call: TRBJ2-7; v_call: TRBV9; cdr3_aa: CASSVGKDYEQYF; cdr3_nt: TGTGCCAGCAGCGTAGGGAAGGATTACGAGCAGTACTTC
d_call: NA; clone_size: NA; j_call: TRBJ2-5; v_call: TRBV6-1; cdr3_aa: CASSDRGRAQETQYF; cdr3_nt: TGTGCCAGCAGTGATAGGGGCAGGGCACAAGAGACCCAGTACTTC
d_call: NA; clone_size: few; j_call: TRBJ2-7; v_call: TRBV20-1; cdr3_aa: CSATDGDGPYEQYF; cdr3_nt: TGCAGTGCAACGGACGGGGACGGGCCCTACGAGCAGTACTTC
d_call: TRBD2; clone_size: NA; j_call: TRBJ2-1; v_call: TRBV27; cdr3_aa: CASSPLGRGLASGNEQFF; cdr3_nt: TGTGCCAGCAGTCCGCTGGGACGGGGACTAGCTTCCGGCAATGAGCAGTTCTTC
d_call: NA; clone_size: NA; j_call: TRBJ1-6; v_call: TRBV4-1; cdr3_aa: CASSQSDRSPLHF; cdr3_nt: TGCGCCAGCAGCCAATCGGACCGTTCACCCCTCCACTTT